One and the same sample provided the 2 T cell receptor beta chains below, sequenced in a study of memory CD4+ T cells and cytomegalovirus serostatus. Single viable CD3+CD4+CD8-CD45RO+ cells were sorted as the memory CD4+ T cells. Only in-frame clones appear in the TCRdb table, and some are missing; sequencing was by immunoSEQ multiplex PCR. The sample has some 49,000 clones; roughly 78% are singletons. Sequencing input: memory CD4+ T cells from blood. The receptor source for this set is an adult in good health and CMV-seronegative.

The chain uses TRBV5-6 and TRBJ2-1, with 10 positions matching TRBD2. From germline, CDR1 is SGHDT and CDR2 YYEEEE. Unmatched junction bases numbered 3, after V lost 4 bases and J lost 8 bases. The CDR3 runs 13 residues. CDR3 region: CASSPGTSDEQFF. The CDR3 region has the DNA TGTGCCAGCAGCCCCGGGACTAGCGATGAGCAGTTCTTC.

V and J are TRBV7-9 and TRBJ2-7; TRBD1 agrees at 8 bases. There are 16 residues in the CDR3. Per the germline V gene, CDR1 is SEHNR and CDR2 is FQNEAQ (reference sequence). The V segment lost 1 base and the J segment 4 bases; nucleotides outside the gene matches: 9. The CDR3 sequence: CASSLGPLGQGYEQYF. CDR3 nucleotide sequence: TGTGCCAGCAGCTTAGGACCTCTTGGACAGGGTTACGAGCAGTACTTC.